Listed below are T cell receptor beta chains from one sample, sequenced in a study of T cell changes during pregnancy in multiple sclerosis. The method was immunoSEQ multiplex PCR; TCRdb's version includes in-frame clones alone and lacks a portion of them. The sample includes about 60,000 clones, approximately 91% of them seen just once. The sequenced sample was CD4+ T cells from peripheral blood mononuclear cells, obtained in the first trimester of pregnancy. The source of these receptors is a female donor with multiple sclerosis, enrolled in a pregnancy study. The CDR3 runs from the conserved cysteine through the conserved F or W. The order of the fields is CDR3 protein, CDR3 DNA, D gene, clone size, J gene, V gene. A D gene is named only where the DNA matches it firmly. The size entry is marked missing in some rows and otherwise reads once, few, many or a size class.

CDR3 protein: CASSEVPGVGNEQFF
CDR3 DNA: TGTGCCAGCAGCGAAGTTCCAGGGGTAGGTAATGAGCAGTTCTTC
D gene: -
clone size: -
J gene: TRBJ2-1
V gene: TRBV5-6

CDR3 protein: CASSISQLNEKLFF
CDR3 DNA: TGTGCCAGTAGTATTTCACAGCTTAATGAAAAACTGTTTTTT
D gene: -
clone size: -
J gene: TRBJ1-4
V gene: TRBV19

CDR3 protein: CASSLRRGGTDTQYF
CDR3 DNA: TGTGCTAGCAGCTTACGGCGGGGGGGCACAGATACGCAGTATTTT
D gene: TRBD2
clone size: -
J gene: TRBJ2-3
V gene: TRBV7-7

CDR3 protein: CATSRVGTNYEQYF
CDR3 DNA: TGTGCCACCAGCAGAGTGGGGACAAACTACGAGCAGTACTTC
D gene: -
clone size: once
J gene: TRBJ2-7
V gene: TRBV15

CDR3 protein: CASSLRGNTGELFF
CDR3 DNA: TGTGCCAGCAGCTTACGGGGGAACACCGGGGAGCTGTTTTTT
D gene: -
clone size: -
J gene: TRBJ2-2
V gene: TRBV7-2

CDR3 protein: CASSLPGGSHEQYF
CDR3 DNA: TGTGCCAGCAGCTTACCAGGGGGGTCCCACGAGCAGTACTTC
D gene: -
clone size: -
J gene: TRBJ2-7
V gene: TRBV13

CDR3 protein: CASSFQDRVAPNTGELFF
CDR3 DNA: TGTGCCAGCAGCTTCCAGGACAGGGTCGCCCCGAACACCGGGGAGCTGTTTTTT
D gene: TRBD1
clone size: -
J gene: TRBJ2-2
V gene: TRBV11-3

CDR3 protein: CASSQVTGRTEAFF
CDR3 DNA: TGTGCCAGCAGCCAAGTAACCGGGAGGACTGAAGCTTTCTTT
D gene: -
clone size: -
J gene: TRBJ1-1
V gene: TRBV14

CDR3 protein: CASRCYQTQGQFNQPQHF
CDR3 DNA: TGTGCAAGTCGCTGTTATCAAACGCAGGGGCAATTCAATCAGCCCCAGCATTTT
D gene: -
clone size: -
J gene: TRBJ1-5
V gene: TRBV12-2

CDR3 protein: CASSLAGGNTGELFF
CDR3 DNA: TGTGCCAGCAGCTTAGCGGGAGGGAACACCGGGGAGCTGTTTTTT
D gene: TRBD2
clone size: -
J gene: TRBJ2-2
V gene: TRBV11-2

CDR3 protein: CASSFIATILAGAYEQYF
CDR3 DNA: TGTGCCAGCAGCTTTATCGCCACGATACTAGCGGGGGCCTACGAGCAGTACTTC
D gene: TRBD2
clone size: -
J gene: TRBJ2-7
V gene: TRBV7-2

CDR3 protein: CASSGQGMIRMGEQYF
CDR3 DNA: TGTGCCAGCAGCGGACAGGGGATGATTCGAATGGGAGAGCAGTACTTC
D gene: TRBD1
clone size: -
J gene: TRBJ2-7
V gene: TRBV2

CDR3 protein: CASSYTQGTLRTEAFF
CDR3 DNA: TGTGCCAGCAGCTACACACAGGGGACGTTGCGGACTGAAGCTTTCTTT
D gene: TRBD1
clone size: -
J gene: TRBJ1-1
V gene: TRBV4-2

CDR3 protein: CATSEGGALNTIYF
CDR3 DNA: TGTGCCACCAGCGAGGGGGGGGCCCTGAACACCATATATTTT
D gene: -
clone size: -
J gene: TRBJ1-3
V gene: TRBV15

CDR3 protein: CASSQVAGGPHTQYF
CDR3 DNA: TGCGCCAGCAGCCAGGTAGCGGGGGGGCCCCATACGCAGTATTTT
D gene: TRBD2
clone size: -
J gene: TRBJ2-3
V gene: TRBV4-3

CDR3 protein: CASSQFAGRTEAFF
CDR3 DNA: TGTGCCAGCAGCCAATTTGCGGGTCGAACTGAAGCTTTCTTT
D gene: -
clone size: -
J gene: TRBJ1-1
V gene: TRBV14

CDR3 protein: CASSLVAGAPTDTQYF
CDR3 DNA: TGTGCCAGCAGCTTAGTAGCGGGAGCTCCCACAGATACGCAGTATTTT
D gene: TRBD2
clone size: -
J gene: TRBJ2-3
V gene: TRBV11-2

CDR3 protein: CASSHPGGGREETQYF
CDR3 DNA: TGTGCCAGCAGCCATCCAGGCGGGGGCAGGGAAGAGACCCAGTACTTC
D gene: -
clone size: -
J gene: TRBJ2-5
V gene: TRBV4-2

CDR3 protein: CASSLKEGNTIYF
CDR3 DNA: TGTGCCAGCAGCTTAAAAGAGGGAAACACCATATATTTT
D gene: -
clone size: -
J gene: TRBJ1-3
V gene: TRBV7-6

CDR3 protein: CASSQDTGTVAYEQYF
CDR3 DNA: TGCGCCAGCAGCCAAGATACGGGGACAGTGGCCTACGAGCAGTACTTC
D gene: TRBD1
clone size: -
J gene: TRBJ2-7
V gene: TRBV4-3

CDR3 protein: CASRLQGYNSYEQYF
CDR3 DNA: TGCGCCAGCAGGCTACAGGGTTACAACTCCTACGAGCAGTACTTC
D gene: -
clone size: -
J gene: TRBJ2-7
V gene: TRBV5-1

CDR3 protein: CASSPLLIAGATGETQYF
CDR3 DNA: TGTGCCAGTAGTCCGCTCCTGATAGCGGGGGCCACGGGGGAGACCCAGTACTTC
D gene: TRBD2
clone size: -
J gene: TRBJ2-5
V gene: TRBV19

CDR3 protein: CASSLDRTGAPYF
CDR3 DNA: TGTGCCAGCAGCTTAGATAGGACAGGGGCTCCATATTTT
D gene: TRBD1
clone size: -
J gene: TRBJ2-3
V gene: TRBV7-2

CDR3 protein: CASSPQGITDTQYF
CDR3 DNA: TGTGCCAGCAGCCCACAGGGAATCACAGATACGCAGTATTTT
D gene: -
clone size: -
J gene: TRBJ2-3
V gene: TRBV7-2

CDR3 protein: CASSVTGLAGYNEQFF
CDR3 DNA: TGTGCCAGCAGCGTCACGGGACTAGCGGGTTACAATGAGCAGTTCTTC
D gene: TRBD2
clone size: -
J gene: TRBJ2-1
V gene: TRBV9

CDR3 protein: CASSPDTSVRHEKLFF
CDR3 DNA: TGTGCCAGCAGCCCAGACACGTCGGTACGCCATGAAAAACTGTTTTTT
D gene: -
clone size: -
J gene: TRBJ1-4
V gene: TRBV9

CDR3 protein: CAWRSGSKIQNNEQFF
CDR3 DNA: TGTGCCTGGAGATCAGGCTCCAAAATCCAAAACAATGAGCAGTTCTTC
D gene: -
clone size: -
J gene: TRBJ2-1
V gene: TRBV30

CDR3 protein: CASSLSRGKYNEQFF
CDR3 DNA: TGTGCCAGCAGTTTATCCCGGGGGAAATACAATGAGCAGTTCTTC
D gene: -
clone size: once
J gene: TRBJ2-1
V gene: TRBV27

CDR3 protein: CASSDSHRGAFSYEQYF
CDR3 DNA: TGTGCCAGCAGTGATTCTCATCGGGGGGCGTTTTCCTACGAGCAGTACTTC
D gene: -
clone size: once
J gene: TRBJ2-7
V gene: TRBV2

CDR3 protein: CASSRLGAVYTEAFF
CDR3 DNA: TGTGCCAGTAGTAGGCTAGGGGCAGTTTACACTGAAGCTTTCTTT
D gene: -
clone size: -
J gene: TRBJ1-1
V gene: TRBV19

CDR3 protein: CASSPQGTVGGTEAFF
CDR3 DNA: TGTGCCAGCTCACCACAGGGGACAGTTGGGGGCACTGAAGCTTTCTTT
D gene: TRBD1
clone size: -
J gene: TRBJ1-1
V gene: TRBV18

CDR3 protein: CASRRTGAYGYTF
CDR3 DNA: TGTGCCAGCAGGAGGACAGGGGCCTATGGCTACACCTTC
D gene: TRBD1
clone size: -
J gene: TRBJ1-2
V gene: TRBV7-8

CDR3 protein: CASSTGGPYSNQPQHF
CDR3 DNA: TGTGCCAGTAGCACAGGGGGCCCTTATAGCAATCAGCCCCAGCATTTT
D gene: TRBD1
clone size: -
J gene: TRBJ1-5
V gene: TRBV19

CDR3 protein: CASISGLGTYNEQFF
CDR3 DNA: TGCGCCAGCATTTCGGGACTCGGGACCTACAATGAGCAGTTCTTC
D gene: -
clone size: -
J gene: TRBJ2-1
V gene: TRBV5-1

CDR3 protein: CAWTDRVSGEQYF
CDR3 DNA: TGTGCCTGGACCGACCGAGTCTCGGGCGAGCAGTACTTC
D gene: -
clone size: -
J gene: TRBJ2-7
V gene: TRBV30

CDR3 protein: CASSSQVSRGNIQYF
CDR3 DNA: TGTGCCAGCAGCTCCCAGGTGTCCAGAGGGAACATTCAGTACTTC
D gene: -
clone size: once
J gene: TRBJ2-4
V gene: TRBV7-2

CDR3 protein: CASLRNFGTEAFF
CDR3 DNA: TGTGCCAGCCTAAGAAATTTTGGCACTGAAGCTTTCTTT
D gene: -
clone size: -
J gene: TRBJ1-1
V gene: TRBV6-1

CDR3 protein: CASSPGAGRDYGYTF
CDR3 DNA: TGTGCCAGCTCACCAGGGGCAGGGAGGGACTATGGCTACACCTTC
D gene: -
clone size: -
J gene: TRBJ1-2
V gene: TRBV18

CDR3 protein: CASSVSSASTDTQYF
CDR3 DNA: TGTGCCAGCAGCGTAAGCAGCGCCAGCACAGATACGCAGTATTTT
D gene: -
clone size: -
J gene: TRBJ2-3
V gene: TRBV9

CDR3 protein: CASRTTGIGNTIYF
CDR3 DNA: TGTGCCAGTAGAACCACAGGGATTGGAAACACCATATATTTT
D gene: -
clone size: once
J gene: TRBJ1-3
V gene: TRBV19

CDR3 protein: CASSQGEGSSRGYTF
CDR3 DNA: TGCGCCAGCAGCCAAGGGGAGGGGTCCTCAAGGGGCTACACCTTC
D gene: -
clone size: few
J gene: TRBJ1-2
V gene: TRBV4-1

CDR3 protein: CASWQGTYGYTF
CDR3 DNA: TGTGCCAGCTGGCAGGGAACTTATGGCTACACCTTC
D gene: -
clone size: -
J gene: TRBJ1-2
V gene: TRBV7-8

CDR3 protein: CASSEARGVPYYGYTF
CDR3 DNA: TGTGCCAGCAGTGAAGCCAGGGGGGTTCCCTACTATGGCTACACCTTC
D gene: TRBD1
clone size: -
J gene: TRBJ1-2
V gene: TRBV6-1

CDR3 protein: CASSLGQGVGNTEAFF
CDR3 DNA: TGCGCCAGCAGCTTGGGCCAGGGTGTTGGGAACACTGAAGCTTTCTTT
D gene: -
clone size: -
J gene: TRBJ1-1
V gene: TRBV5-1

CDR3 protein: CASSPMTSGGQDEYF
CDR3 DNA: TGTGCCAGCAGCCCCATGACTAGCGGGGGTCAGGATGAATACTTC
D gene: TRBD2
clone size: -
J gene: TRBJ2-7
V gene: TRBV7-2

CDR3 protein: CASSLGRGTSSYEQYF
CDR3 DNA: TGTGCCAGCAGCTTGGGAAGGGGGACCAGCTCCTACGAGCAGTACTTC
D gene: -
clone size: -
J gene: TRBJ2-7
V gene: TRBV5-6

CDR3 protein: CASSLRMEGPSGNTIYF
CDR3 DNA: TGTGCCAGCAGCTTGAGGATGGAGGGGCCCTCTGGAAACACCATATATTTT
D gene: -
clone size: -
J gene: TRBJ1-3
V gene: TRBV7-8

CDR3 protein: CASSHVGTFPRNEQFF
CDR3 DNA: TGTGCCAGCAGCCATGTAGGGACATTCCCCCGGAATGAGCAGTTCTTC
D gene: -
clone size: -
J gene: TRBJ2-1
V gene: TRBV7-6

CDR3 protein: CASSPLRVNTEAFF
CDR3 DNA: TGTGCCAGCTCACCCCTGAGGGTGAACACTGAAGCTTTCTTT
D gene: -
clone size: -
J gene: TRBJ1-1
V gene: TRBV18

CDR3 protein: CASSPPGGGHEQYF
CDR3 DNA: TGTGCCAGCAGTCCACCCGGGGGGGGCCACGAGCAGTACTTC
D gene: TRBD2
clone size: few
J gene: TRBJ2-7
V gene: TRBV6-5

CDR3 protein: CSRLMGRTEAFF
CDR3 DNA: TGCAGCAGACTAATGGGCCGAACTGAAGCTTTCTTT
D gene: -
clone size: -
J gene: TRBJ1-1
V gene: TRBV29-1

CDR3 protein: CSVEGRAGTEAFF
CDR3 DNA: TGCAGCGTTGAGGGCAGGGCTGGGACTGAAGCTTTCTTT
D gene: -
clone size: -
J gene: TRBJ1-1
V gene: TRBV29-1

CDR3 protein: CASSRDRGRLYEQYF
CDR3 DNA: TGTGCTAGCAGCCGGGACAGGGGGAGACTGTACGAGCAGTACTTC
D gene: TRBD1
clone size: once
J gene: TRBJ2-7
V gene: TRBV7-7

CDR3 protein: CASSPGQGEGNEQFF
CDR3 DNA: TGTGCTAGCAGCCCTGGACAGGGGGAAGGCAATGAGCAGTTCTTC
D gene: TRBD1
clone size: -
J gene: TRBJ2-1
V gene: TRBV7-7

CDR3 protein: CASSYQGRTETQYF
CDR3 DNA: TGTGCCAGCAGTTACCAGGGGCGGACGGAGACCCAGTACTTC
D gene: -
clone size: -
J gene: TRBJ2-5
V gene: TRBV6-5

CDR3 protein: CASSFGRGTNEKLFF
CDR3 DNA: TGTGCCAGCAGCTTCGGACGGGGAACTAATGAAAAACTGTTTTTT
D gene: -
clone size: -
J gene: TRBJ1-4
V gene: TRBV7-2

CDR3 protein: CASSLFSGGATDTQYF
CDR3 DNA: TGTGCCAGCAGCTTATTTAGCGGGGGGGCAACAGATACGCAGTATTTT
D gene: TRBD2
clone size: -
J gene: TRBJ2-3
V gene: TRBV7-2

CDR3 protein: CASSLEATGDTQYF
CDR3 DNA: TGTGCCAGCAGCTTGGAAGCAACAGGGGATACGCAGTATTTT
D gene: -
clone size: -
J gene: TRBJ2-3
V gene: TRBV13

CDR3 protein: CATSRDGAYPTDTQYF
CDR3 DNA: TGTGCCACCAGCAGAGATGGGGCCTACCCCACAGATACGCAGTATTTT
D gene: -
clone size: -
J gene: TRBJ2-3
V gene: TRBV15